The source of this T cell receptor (beta chain) is a study of T cells in Graves' hyperthyroidism and ophthalmopathy. For the study at large: The blood sample was taken at first diagnosis, before treatment began.

Diagnostic assessment was based on clinical symptoms, serum thyroxine and TRAb, thyroid ultrasound and orbital computed tomography. The investigators amplified TCR beta CDR3 regions from RNA transcripts. Carried out on the TCR CDR3, a first-round RT-PCR used the HTBI primer set. TCRdb reprocessed the multiplex PCR reads via MiXCR and lists one record per CDR3 protein. The sample has about 270,000 distinct CDR3 sequences, roughly 22% seen once. CDR3 size: 16 residues. V lost 6 bases and J lost 1, with 18 bases in between. Germline loops: CDR1 LGHDT, CDR2 YNNKEL (reference sequence). This clonotype occurred many times.

The chain has TRBV3-1 and TRBJ1-1; D may be TRBD1 (6 bases). Material: blood. This sequence originates from a man aged 25-45 years with Graves' ophthalmopathy. This chain's CDR3 is CASRGGYRVGNTEAFF. The CDR3 DNA follows: TGTGCCAGCAGGGGTGGGTACAGGGTCGGGAACACTGAAGCTTTCTTT.